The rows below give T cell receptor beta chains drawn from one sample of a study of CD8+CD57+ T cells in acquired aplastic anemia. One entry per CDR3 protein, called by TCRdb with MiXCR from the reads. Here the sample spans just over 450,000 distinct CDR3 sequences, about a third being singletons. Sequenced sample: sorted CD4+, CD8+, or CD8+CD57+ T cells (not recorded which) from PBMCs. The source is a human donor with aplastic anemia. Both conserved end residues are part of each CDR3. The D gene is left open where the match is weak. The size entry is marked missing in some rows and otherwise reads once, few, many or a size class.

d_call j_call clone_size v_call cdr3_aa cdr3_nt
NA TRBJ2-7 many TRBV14 CASSQVGRGASYEQYF TGTGCCAGCAGCCAAGTCGGGCGGGGCGCCTCCTACGAGCAGTACTTC
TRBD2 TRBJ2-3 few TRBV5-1 CASSLAGLAGYTQYF TGCGCCAGCAGCTTGGCGGGACTAGCGGGGTATACGCAGTATTTT
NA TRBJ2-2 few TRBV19 CASSARAGMNTGELFF TGTGCCAGTAGTGCTCGCGCGGGGATGAACACCGGGGAGCTGTTTTTT
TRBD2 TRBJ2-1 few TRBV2 CASSQESGGPVGYNEQFF TGTGCCAGCAGCCAGGAGTCGGGAGGCCCTGTGGGGTACAATGAGCAGTTCTTC
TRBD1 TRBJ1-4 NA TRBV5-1 CASSALGQGEEKLFF TGCGCCAGCAGCGCCCTGGGACAGGGTGAAGAAAAACTGTTTTTT
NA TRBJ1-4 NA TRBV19 CASSLGPGNEKLFF TGTGCCAGTAGTTTGGGGCCAGGTAATGAAAAACTGTTTTTT
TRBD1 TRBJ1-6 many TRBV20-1 CSARREQGLNSPLHF TGCAGTGCTAGACGTGAACAGGGGCTTAATTCACCCCTCCACTTT
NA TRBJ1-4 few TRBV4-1 CASSQDERGGDEKLFF TGCGCCAGCAGCCAAGATGAGAGAGGCGGAGATGAAAAACTGTTTTTT
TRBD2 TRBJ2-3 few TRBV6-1 CASRALAGGGTQYF TGTGCCAGCCGCGCGCTGGCGGGAGGAGGTACGCAGTATTTT
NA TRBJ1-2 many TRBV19 CASSMGTQGYTF TGTGCCAGTAGTATGGGGACTCAGGGCTACACCTTC
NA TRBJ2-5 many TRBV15 CATSVLGGRTQYF TGTGCCACCAGCGTACTGGGGGGGCGGACCCAGTACTTC
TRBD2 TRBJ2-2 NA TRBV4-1 CASSHPSGSGIGELFF TGCGCCAGCAGCCACCCTAGCGGGAGCGGGATCGGGGAGCTGTTTTTT
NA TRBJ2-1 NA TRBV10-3 CAISETEGGYNEQFF TGTGCCATCAGTGAGACCGAGGGGGGGTACAATGAGCAGTTCTTC
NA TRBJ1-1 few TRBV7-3 CASSPLTEVVSEAFF TGTGCCAGCAGCCCATTGACAGAGGTCGTCTCTGAAGCTTTCTTT
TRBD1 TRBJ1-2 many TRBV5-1 CASRPGTADYGYTF TGCGCCAGCAGACCAGGGACAGCGGATTATGGCTACACCTTC
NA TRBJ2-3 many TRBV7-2 CASSLTDTQYF TGTGCCAGCAGCCTCACAGATACGCAGTATTTT
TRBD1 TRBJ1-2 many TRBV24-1 CATSDLDRDYGYTF TGTGCCACCAGTGATTTGGACAGGGACTATGGCTACACCTTC
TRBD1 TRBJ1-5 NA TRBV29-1 CSVDETGQGDQPQHF TGCAGCGTGGACGAAACGGGACAGGGTGATCAGCCCCAGCATTTT
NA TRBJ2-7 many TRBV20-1 CSAPPLGTYVEQYF TGCAGTGCCCCCCCGCTTGGAACCTACGTGGAGCAGTACTTC
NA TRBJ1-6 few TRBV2 CASRQGTHGGNSPFHF TGTGCCAGCAGACAAGGGACACATGGAGGGAATTCACCCTTCCACTTT
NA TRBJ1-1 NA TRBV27 CASSLSQAWGNTEAFF TGTGCCAGCAGTTTGTCTCAGGCATGGGGGAACACTGAAGCTTTCTTT
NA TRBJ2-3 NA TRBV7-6 CASSLTPGADTQYF TGTGCCAGCAGCTTAACCCCCGGGGCAGATACGCAGTATTTT
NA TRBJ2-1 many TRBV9 CASSPWEARHNEQFF TGTGCCAGCAGCCCGTGGGAGGCACGGCACAATGAGCAGTTCTTC
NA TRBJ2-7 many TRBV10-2 CASRGLAFEEQYF TGCGCCAGCAGGGGACTTGCTTTTGAGGAGCAGTACTTC
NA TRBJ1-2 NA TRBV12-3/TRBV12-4 CASSPSGRNYGYTF TGTGCCAGCAGTCCCTCGGGAAGGAACTATGGCTACACCTTC
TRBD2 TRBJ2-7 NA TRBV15 CATSKAGRDEQYF TGTGCCACCAGCAAAGCGGGAAGGGACGAGCAGTACTTC
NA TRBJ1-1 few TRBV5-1 CASSFGGARNTEAFF TGCGCCAGCAGCTTTGGCGGGGCGCGGAACACTGAAGCTTTCTTT
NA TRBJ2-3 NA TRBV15 CATSRKRGPSTDTQYF TGTGCCACCAGCAGGAAAAGGGGCCCTAGCACAGATACGCAGTATTTT
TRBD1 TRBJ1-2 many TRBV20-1 CSAGTGAANYGYTF TGCAGTGCCGGGACAGGGGCGGCTAACTATGGCTACACCTTC
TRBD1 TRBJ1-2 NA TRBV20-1 CSATWRQGGYGYTF TGCAGTGCGACCTGGAGACAGGGTGGCTATGGCTACACCTTC
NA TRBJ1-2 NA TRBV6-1 CASRPGFDYGYTF TGTGCCAGCCGTCCAGGTTTCGACTATGGCTACACCTTC
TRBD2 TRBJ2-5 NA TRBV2 CASSEGWSGSRETQYF TGTGCCAGCAGTGAAGGGTGGAGCGGGAGTCGCGAGACCCAGTACTTC
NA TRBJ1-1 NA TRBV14 CASSQVNILGPEAFF TGTGCCAGCAGCCAAGTTAACATACTTGGCCCTGAAGCTTTCTTT
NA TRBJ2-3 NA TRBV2 CASSGASRTDTQYF TGTGCCAGCAGTGGGGCGTCCCGCACAGATACGCAGTATTTT
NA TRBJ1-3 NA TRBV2 CASTDVLRSGNTMYF TGTGCCAGCACCGACGTTCTCCGTTCTGGAAACACCATGTATTTT
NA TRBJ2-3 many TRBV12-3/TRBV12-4 CASKMTDTQYF TGTGCCAGCAAGATGACAGATACGCAGTATTTT
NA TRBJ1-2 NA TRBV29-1 CSVLAGQHGYTF TGCAGCGTCCTTGCGGGGCAACATGGCTACACCTTC
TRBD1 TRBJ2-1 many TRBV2 CASSDDRGLDEQFF TGTGCCAGCAGTGACGACAGGGGTCTCGATGAGCAGTTCTTC
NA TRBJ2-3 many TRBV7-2 CASLSGNTDTQYF TGTGCCAGCCTCTCCGGGAACACAGATACGCAGTATTTT
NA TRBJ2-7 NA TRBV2 CATLSRVTYEQYF TGTGCCACTCTGAGTAGGGTTACCTACGAGCAGTACTTC
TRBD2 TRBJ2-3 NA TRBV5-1 CASSGLAGGQSDTQYF TGCGCCAGCAGCGGTCTAGCGGGGGGGCAATCAGATACGCAGTATTTT
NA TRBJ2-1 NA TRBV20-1 CSARLFGSSYNEQFF TGCAGTGCAAGGTTGTTCGGCAGCTCCTACAATGAGCAGTTCTTC
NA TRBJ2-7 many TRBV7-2 CASSSRQTEQYF TGTGCCAGCAGCAGTCGACAGACCGAGCAGTACTTC
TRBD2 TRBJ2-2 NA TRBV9 CASSALAGGIGELFF TGTGCCAGCAGCGCACTAGCGGGAGGGATCGGGGAGCTGTTTTTT
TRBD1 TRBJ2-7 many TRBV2 CASPGQSAYEQYF TGTGCCAGCCCGGGACAGTCCGCCTACGAGCAGTACTTC
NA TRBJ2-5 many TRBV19 CASSIFQGGETQYF TGTGCCAGTAGTATTTTCCAGGGTGGCGAGACCCAGTACTTC
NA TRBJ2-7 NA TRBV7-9 CASSLGPPRGCDF TGTGCCAGCAGCTTAGGGCCTCCCAGGGGATGTGACTTC
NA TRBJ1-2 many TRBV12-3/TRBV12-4 CASSRGSYYGYTF TGTGCCAGCAGTAGAGGGAGCTACTATGGCTACACCTTC
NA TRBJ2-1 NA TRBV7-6 CASSEGRGVTSYNEQFF TGTGCCAGCAGCGAAGGGAGGGGGGTTACCTCCTACAATGAGCAGTTCTTC
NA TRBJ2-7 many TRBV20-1 CSASLGNYEQYF TGCAGTGCTAGTCTAGGAAACTACGAGCAGTACTTC
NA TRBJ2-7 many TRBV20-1 CSARDPQLYSYEQYF TGCAGTGCTAGAGATCCCCAGTTATACTCCTACGAGCAGTACTTC
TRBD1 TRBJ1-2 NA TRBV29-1 CSVAGQGGYTF TGCAGCGTCGCGGGACAGGGAGGCTACACCTTC
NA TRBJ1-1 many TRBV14 CASSQDLATEAFF TGTGCCAGCAGCCAAGATTTGGCCACTGAAGCTTTCTTT